The present entry profiles one T cell receptor (beta chain) with its context. This clone was detected a few times. Its recognized antigen is unknown. Base qualities are not provided; no much larger clone lies one nucleotide away. This specimen belongs to a study of cytomegalovirus exposure and HLA in healthy donors (dated by TCRdb to the late 2010s). As for the study more broadly: In an earlier analysis of roughly 500 of the donors, roughly 300 Gb of sequence data and 100 million or so unique TCR beta sequences from 150 million to 200 million T cells were reported. Roughly 300 gigabases of sequencing data and tens of millions of unique TCR sequences were included in an early release covering 550 to 650 HLA-typed donors. Of the 398 genotyped donors, roughly 85% fell in the genetic ancestry cluster associated with self-reported Caucasian donors. The study was designed to test whether signatures of past pathogen exposure could be identified by cataloging public T cell receptors. The T cell repertoires of under 700 subjects were profiled by immunosequencing and related to cytomegalovirus serostatus. Besides the first cohort of around 670 subjects, a separate validation cohort made up of some 110 different subjects was used. The study combined high-throughput TCR immunosequencing, statistical association of individual TCRs with disease status, and machine learning to predict cytomegalovirus infection status. In a later analysis, previously published TCR beta repertoires from 550 to 700 donors were re-analyzed and high-resolution HLA genotyping was added so that TCR occurrence patterns could be studied. In the later analysis, no new phenotypic data were used to find candidate immune exposures; instead, reliance was placed on TCR beta sequences and their occurrence across donors. In an earlier analysis of around 540 of the donors, high-throughput TCR beta sequencing was used to judge whether each TCR beta V gene segment behaved as functional or pseudogenic. Donor age, sex, ethnicity and CMV serostatus were collected together with the repertoire data. A later genetic analysis took genome-wide SNP genotypes for about 55% of the roughly 700 donors and used that subset as a discovery cohort. Every discovery cohort repertoire had been produced on one sequencing platform. HLA typing included class I and class II loci at four-digit resolution. Typing coverage varied by locus: roughly 620-640 donors for A, B, C, DRB1 and DQB1; roughly 500 for DQA1; around 610 for DPA1; under 490 for DPB1. Several DR-DQ haplotypes were treated as single units for association and clustering because of strong linkage in the cohort. On average, around 240,000 unique TCR beta nucleotide sequences were sequenced per donor among some 430 genotyped donors of the cohort, with roughly 18% of those sequences being non-productive. What the study reported, not specific to this receptor: Strong co-occurrence of HLA alleles, especially DR and DQ, made assigning TCR associations to individual alleles difficult. A later analysis associated about 17,000 TCR beta sequences with specific HLA alleles at a false discovery rate of 0.05. Roughly uniform sequencing depth across donors was assumed in presence/absence analyses, although this assumption may not hold. Some IMGT-functional V segments, including TRBV6-2 and TRBV6-3, could not be distinguished by the 87-base-pair reads and were therefore excluded. A later genetic analysis associated a missense DCLRE1C variant with V-gene and J-gene trimming of TCR beta chains, and an independent cohort replicated the association. A later analysis found that TCR association rates varied across HLA loci, with DRB1 alleles showing the most associated TCRs and HLA-C alleles the fewest. The earlier analysis of 450 to 700 of the donors excluded roughly 17 rarely observed V segments, including chromosome 9 orphons, because counts were too low. For the cohort, immune exposure information was limited to CMV serostatus. The classifier was reported to diagnose cytomegalovirus status with high specificity and sensitivity in both the original cohort and the validation cohort. The study listed 170 or so TCR beta chains as associated with cytomegalovirus. While some public TCRs were present in many individuals, most TCR sequences turned up only very rarely across donors. In a later analysis, several top co-occurrence clusters were reported to appear linked to parvovirus B19, influenza, CMV and Epstein-Barr virus. The authors suggested that the approach could potentially be extended to other disease states and immunological phenotypes. Correlated functional status among segregating V segments might reflect linkage disequilibrium, but an unknown experimental factor could not be ruled out. In this cohort, only TCR beta chains were sequenced, and detectable features were limited by the absence of alpha or paired-chain data. A further reported finding was that TCR beta sequences accurately predicted the HLA-A and HLA-B alleles for most subjects in the first cohort. Most CMV-associated TCR beta chains appeared to be HLA-restricted in a later analysis, and the HLA associations seemed to be driven largely by CMV exposure. A few of the identified cytomegalovirus-associated TCR beta chains were confirmed in vitro to be specific for cytomegalovirus antigens. In an earlier analysis of about 540 of the donors, most TCR beta V segments were observed in productive rearrangements about 87% or about 30% of the time, broadly matching IMGT annotations. HLA typing was unavailable for some donors at each locus, so association tests used only the typed subset. The sequencing pipeline was judged likely to have produced a cluster of highly shared sequence variants as a technical artifact. In a later analysis, HLA-associated TCR beta chains were found to be more clonally expanded and to have lower generation probabilities than equally common non-associated chains. A later genetic analysis reported fewer N-insertions in productive TCRs among donors in an Asian-associated ancestry cluster than the roughly 700-donor mean.

The cohort comprised approximately 700 healthy bone marrow donors. Cohort members were all nominally healthy when sampled, although unrecorded immune exposures were likely present. The donor was CMV seropositive and was included in the group of 270 or so seropositive cohort members. Each donor provided a peripheral blood sample, and peripheral blood mononuclear cells were used for TCR beta sequencing. Genomic DNA was extracted from the blood cell samples with the Qiagen DNeasy Blood Extraction Kit. Including cysteine and phenylalanine, the CDR3 has 14 amino acids. Of the read, only the CDR3 DNA is kept; its 42 bases are in frame from base 1. Here V drops 4 bases and J drops 4 bases, and the junction holds 4 bases not matched to any gene. CDR1 is given as SGHRS and CDR2 as YFSETQ, both from the germline V gene. Library creation used the immunoSEQ multiplex PCR assay. For the multiplex PCR, a mixture combining 60 forward primers for TCR Vbeta segments and 13 reverse primers for TCR Jbeta segments was used. A multiplex PCR assay on genomic DNA amplified the CDR3 region of rearranged TCR beta genes. The amplified TCR beta libraries were sequenced on the Illumina HiSeq System as 87-base-pair reads. On the authors' methods: Across the 600 to 700 repertoires, a later analysis counted tens of millions of unique TCR beta chains, some 11 million of which were shared by at least two donors. A nearest-neighbor algorithm error-corrected the raw reads and collapsed the reads into unique sequences, merging closely related sequences to remove PCR and sequencing errors. Alignment of CDR3 sequences to IMGT reference sequences was used to assign V, D and J gene segments. For a sequence to be retained, at least a six-nucleotide match to both a V gene segment and a J gene segment was required. Rearrangements were called productive when the CDR3 lacked stop codons and stayed in frame with V and J; all others were non-productive. CDR3 was defined according to IMGT convention as the region running from the second conserved V-encoded cysteine to the conserved J-encoded phenylalanine. In an earlier analysis of approximately 590 of the donors, sequences lacking an unambiguous match to a single V gene segment were excluded. In an earlier analysis of several hundred of the donors, V segments were called functional above 56.7% productive rearrangements and were called segregating when the between-donor standard deviation exceeded 5%. A statistical classification framework was developed to diagnose cytomegalovirus status using the catalog of TCR beta chain sequences. In a later analysis, TCR nucleotide sequences were compared against IMGT/GENE-DB human TR gene sequences so that V and J genes could be assigned. The TCRdist pipeline was used in a later analysis to assign CDR3 sequences and most-parsimonious VDJ recombination scenarios. In a later analysis, each TCR beta chain was defined by its CDR3 amino acid sequence together with its V-gene family, and reads lacking a unique V-gene family were excluded. In a later analysis, 450 to 600 highly shared, low-generation-probability nucleotide sequences were removed to address suspected cross-contamination and a sequencing artifact. In a later analysis, a clonal expansion index was calculated for each public chain from normalized within-repertoire ranks of inferred template counts. Generation probabilities in a later analysis came from a VDJ recombination model fitted to out-of-frame rearrangements, and those results were checked against IGoR. In a later analysis, hypergeometric tests were used to score TCR-TCR, TCR-HLA and TCR-CMV co-occurrence, with a repertoire-size bias correction applied to TCR pairs. To estimate false discovery rates, a later analysis permuted the HLA or CMV assignments 20 times. A later analysis grouped co-occurring TCRs with DBSCAN, adding TCRdist sequence similarity when clustering within HLA-allele-positive subsets. For co-occurrence clustering, repertoires with fewer than 30,000 or more than 120,000 public chains were excluded, along with about five repertoires with anomalous nucleotide sharing. Entries here come from immuneACCESS through TCRdb and include only in-frame sequences with V and J called. Some clones fail to appear in such tables; in the studies checked, an unresolved V gene covers under half of the shortfall, and the cause of the remainder is unknown. For V, J and clone size, that table is used; D and trimming come from the DNA. Within this sample are 100,000 to 150,000 clones, with 10% of them counted one time only. The ten largest account for roughly 4.6% of the sample.

Sequenced input: PBMCs. This receptor chain uses TRBV5-1 and TRBJ1-5; 8 junctional bases match TRBD1. This clonotype was sampled from a woman aged 18-30 years in good health and CMV-seropositive. The CDR3 in this case is CASSEGTGNQPQHF. In nucleotides, the sequence is TGCGCCAGCAGCGAAGGGACAGGTAATCAGCCCCAGCATTTT.